Reported below is one TCR beta chain. These data come from a study of blood T cell repertoires in COVID-19. The table came from immunoSEQ multiplex PCR; TCRdb's copy has only in-frame clones and leaves some out. The sample has about 110,000 clones, about 80% seen once. From germline, CDR1 is MGHRA and CDR2 YSYEKL. The V end lost 1 base, the J end lost 3 bases, and 12 bases lay between the germline ends. The CDR3 loop spans 15 amino acids. The genes are TRBV4-1 and TRBJ1-2, with D perhaps matching TRBD1 (6 bases). Sample: peripheral blood. The receptor was isolated from a woman between 70 and 85 years old with acute or convalescent COVID-19. The CDR3 DNA reads TGCGCCAGCAGCCAAGGACAGGTTTGGGACTATGGCTACACCTTC. Translation gives CASSQGQVWDYGYTF.